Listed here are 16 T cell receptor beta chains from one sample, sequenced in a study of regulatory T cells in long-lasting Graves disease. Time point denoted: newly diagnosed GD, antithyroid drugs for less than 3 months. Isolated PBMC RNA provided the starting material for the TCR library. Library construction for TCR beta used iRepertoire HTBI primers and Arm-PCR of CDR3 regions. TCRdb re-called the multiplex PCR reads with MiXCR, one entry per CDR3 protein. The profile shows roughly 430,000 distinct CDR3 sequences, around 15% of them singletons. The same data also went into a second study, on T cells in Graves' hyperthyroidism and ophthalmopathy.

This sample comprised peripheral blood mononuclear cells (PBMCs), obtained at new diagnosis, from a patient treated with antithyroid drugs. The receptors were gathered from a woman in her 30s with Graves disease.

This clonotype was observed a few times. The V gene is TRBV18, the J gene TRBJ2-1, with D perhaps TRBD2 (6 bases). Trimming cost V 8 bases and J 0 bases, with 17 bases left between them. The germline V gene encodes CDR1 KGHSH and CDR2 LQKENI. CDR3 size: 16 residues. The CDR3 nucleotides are TGTGCCAGCCGTACCCGGGACGGGAGCTCCTACAATGAGCAGTTCTTC. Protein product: CASRTRDGSSYNEQFF. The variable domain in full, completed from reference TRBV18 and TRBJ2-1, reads NAGVMQNPRHLVRRRGQEARLRCSPMKGHSHVYWYRQLPEEGLKFMVYLQKENIIDESGMPKERFSAEFPKEGPSILRIQQVVRGDSAAYFCASRTRDGSSYNEQFFGPGTRLTVL.

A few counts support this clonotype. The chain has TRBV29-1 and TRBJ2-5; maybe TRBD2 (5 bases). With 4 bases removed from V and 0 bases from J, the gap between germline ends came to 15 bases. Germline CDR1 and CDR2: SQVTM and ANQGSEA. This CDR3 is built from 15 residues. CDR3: CSVGVRGWDQETQYF. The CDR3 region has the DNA TGCAGCGTTGGGGTCCGGGGATGGGACCAAGAGACCCAGTACTTC. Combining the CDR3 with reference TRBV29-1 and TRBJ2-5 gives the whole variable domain SAVISQKPSRDICQRGTSLTIQCQVDSQVTMMFWYRQQPGQSLTLIATANQGSEATYESGFVIDKFPISRPNLTFSTLTVSNMSPEDSSIYLCSVGVRGWDQETQYFGPGTRLLVL.

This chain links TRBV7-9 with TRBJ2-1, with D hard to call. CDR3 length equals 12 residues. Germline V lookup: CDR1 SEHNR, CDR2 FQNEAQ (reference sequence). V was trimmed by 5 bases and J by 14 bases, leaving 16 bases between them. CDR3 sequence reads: CASSPPGPVKFF. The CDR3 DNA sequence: TGTGCCAGCAGCCCTCCCGGCCCCGTAAAGTTCTTC.

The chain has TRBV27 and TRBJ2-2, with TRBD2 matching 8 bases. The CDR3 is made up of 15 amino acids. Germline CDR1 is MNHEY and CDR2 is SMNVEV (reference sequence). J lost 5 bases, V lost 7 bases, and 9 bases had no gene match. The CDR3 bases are TGTGCCAGCACCTCGGGGGGGGTCGGAACCGGGGAGCTGTTTTTT. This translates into CASTSGGVGTGELFF.

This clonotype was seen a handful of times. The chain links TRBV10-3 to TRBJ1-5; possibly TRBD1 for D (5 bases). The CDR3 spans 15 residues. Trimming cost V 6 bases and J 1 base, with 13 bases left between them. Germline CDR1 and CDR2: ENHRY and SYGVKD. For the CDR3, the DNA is TGTGCCATCAGCGCGGGACTCGGGAGCAATCAGCCCCAGCATTTT. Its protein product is CAISAGLGSNQPQHF.

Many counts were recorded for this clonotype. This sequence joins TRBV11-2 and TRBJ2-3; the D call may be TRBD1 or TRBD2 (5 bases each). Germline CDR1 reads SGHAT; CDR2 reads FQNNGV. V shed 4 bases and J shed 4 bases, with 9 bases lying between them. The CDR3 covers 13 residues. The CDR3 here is CASSSGTADTQYF. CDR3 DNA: TGTGCCAGCAGCTCCGGGACCGCAGATACGCAGTATTTT.

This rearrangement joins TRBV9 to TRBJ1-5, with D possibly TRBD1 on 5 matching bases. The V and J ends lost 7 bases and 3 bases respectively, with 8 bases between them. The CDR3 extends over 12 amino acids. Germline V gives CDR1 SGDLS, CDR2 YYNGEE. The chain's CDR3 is CASGRVNQPQHF. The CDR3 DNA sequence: TGTGCCAGCGGCAGGGTCAATCAGCCCCAGCATTTT.

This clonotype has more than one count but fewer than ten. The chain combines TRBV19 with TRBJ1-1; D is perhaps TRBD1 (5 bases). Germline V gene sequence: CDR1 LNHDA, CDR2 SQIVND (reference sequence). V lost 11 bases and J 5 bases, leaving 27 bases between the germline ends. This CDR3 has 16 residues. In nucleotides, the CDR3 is TGTGCCTCATCCAGTTCTATCCTCGGGGGTTTTACTGAAGCTTTCTTT. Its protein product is CASSSSILGGFTEAFF.

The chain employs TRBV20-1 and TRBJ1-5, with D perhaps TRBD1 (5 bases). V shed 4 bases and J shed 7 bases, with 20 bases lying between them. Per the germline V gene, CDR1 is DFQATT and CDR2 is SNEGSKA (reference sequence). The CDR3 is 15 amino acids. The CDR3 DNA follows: TGCAGTGCTAAACTGTTTGAGGGGCTAGGGCAGCCCCAGCATTTT. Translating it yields CSAKLFEGLGQPQHF.

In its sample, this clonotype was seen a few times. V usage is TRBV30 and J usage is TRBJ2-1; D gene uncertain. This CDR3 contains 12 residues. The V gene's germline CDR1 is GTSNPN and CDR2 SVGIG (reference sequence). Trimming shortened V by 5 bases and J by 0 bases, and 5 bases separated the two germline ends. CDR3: CAWALSYNEQFF. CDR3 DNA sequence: TGTGCCTGGGCCCTCTCCTACAATGAGCAGTTCTTC. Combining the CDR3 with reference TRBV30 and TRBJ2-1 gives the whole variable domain SQTIHQWPATLVQPVGSPLSLECTVEGTSNPNLYWYRQAAGRGLQLLFYSVGIGQISSEVPQNLSASRPQDRQFILSSKKLLLSDSGFYLCAWALSYNEQFFGPGTRLTVL.

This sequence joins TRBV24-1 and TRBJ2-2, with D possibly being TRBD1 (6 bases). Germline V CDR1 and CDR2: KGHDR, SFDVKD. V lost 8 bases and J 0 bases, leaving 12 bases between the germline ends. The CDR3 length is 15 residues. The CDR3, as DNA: TGTGCCACCAATACAGGGACGGCGAACACCGGGGAGCTGTTTTTT. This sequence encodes CATNTGTANTGELFF.

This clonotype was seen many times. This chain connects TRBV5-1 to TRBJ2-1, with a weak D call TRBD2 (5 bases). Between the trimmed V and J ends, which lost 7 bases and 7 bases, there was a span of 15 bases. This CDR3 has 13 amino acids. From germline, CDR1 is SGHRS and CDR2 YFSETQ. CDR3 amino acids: CASYQETNNEQFF. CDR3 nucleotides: TGCGCCAGCTATCAGGAGACTAATAATGAGCAGTTCTTC.

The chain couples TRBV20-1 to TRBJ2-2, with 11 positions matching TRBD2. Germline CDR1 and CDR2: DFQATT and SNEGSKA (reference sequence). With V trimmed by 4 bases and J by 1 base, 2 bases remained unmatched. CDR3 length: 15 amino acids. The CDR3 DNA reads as TGCAGTGCTAACGGACTAGCGGGGAACACCGGGGAGCTGTTTTTT. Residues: CSANGLAGNTGELFF.

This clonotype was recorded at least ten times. The CDR3 DNA is TGTGCCAGCTACGCGACAGGGGGCGCCGGCTACACCTTC. It codes for CASYATGGAGYTF. The chain has TRBV18 and TRBJ1-2; TRBD1 aligns across 10 bases. Germline lookup yields CDR1 KGHSH and CDR2 LQKENI. The J segment lost 8 bases and the V segment lost 7 bases, leaving 7 bases of the junction unmatched. CDR3 length equals 13 residues.

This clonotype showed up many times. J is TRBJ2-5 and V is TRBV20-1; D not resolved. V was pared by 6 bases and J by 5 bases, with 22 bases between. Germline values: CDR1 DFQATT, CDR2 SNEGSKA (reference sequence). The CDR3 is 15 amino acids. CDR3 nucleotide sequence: TGCAGTGCGGTACTGCTGGGCGGCCCTGGGGAGACCCAGTACTTC. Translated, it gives CSAVLLGGPGETQYF.

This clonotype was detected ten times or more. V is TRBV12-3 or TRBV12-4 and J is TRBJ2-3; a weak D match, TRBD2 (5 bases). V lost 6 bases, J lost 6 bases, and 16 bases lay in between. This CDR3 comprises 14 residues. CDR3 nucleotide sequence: TGTGCCAGCAGCTTCGGGGTCGGGTCGGATACGCAGTATTTT. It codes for CASSFGVGSDTQYF.